This T cell receptor beta chain stems from a study of control samples from healthy donors and cancer patients. Generated by immunoSEQ multiplex PCR, the TCRdb table keeps only in-frame clones and is missing some. The sample consists of some 150,000 clones, 94% of them appearing once. The receptor was isolated from a man aged 40-49 years in good health. Material for sequencing was blood.

The CDR3 nucleotides are TGTGCCAGCAGCAGGGGACAGGTGAACTCTGGGGCCAACGTCCTGACTTTC. As protein: CASSRGQVNSGANVLTF. The chain recombines TRBV5-4 with TRBJ2-6; 8 bases are a match to TRBD1. The V gene's germline CDR1 is SGHNT and CDR2 YYREEE (reference sequence). J gave up 0 bases and V 4 bases, and 6 bases lay outside the gene matches. The CDR3 sequence is 17 residues long.